These 28 T cell receptor beta chains came from one sample sequenced in a study of blood T cell repertoires in COVID-19. Here immunoSEQ multiplex PCR was the method, and the copy in TCRdb shows in-frame clones only, minus some. This sample has around 75,000 clones; around 90% occur once, and the top ten carry roughly 2.5%. The sequenced sample was peripheral blood. All receptors come from a human donor in a cohort sampled during active COVID-19.

V gene TRBV27 combines with J gene TRBJ2-2, with 8 bases fitting TRBD2. The CDR3 is made up of 16 amino acids. Germline CDR1 and CDR2: MNHEY and SMNVEV (reference sequence). The ends lost 1 base at V and 1 base at J; junction bases unmatched: 2. CDR3 bases: TGTGCCAGCAGTTTATACAGCGGGGGGAACACCGGGGAGCTGTTTTTT. Protein sequence: CASSLYSGGNTGELFF.

This rearrangement joins TRBV5-5 to TRBJ2-1; 7 nucleotides agree with TRBD1. Germline V gene data show CDR1 as SGHKS and CDR2 as YYEKEE (reference sequence). This CDR3 is 14 amino acids long. V shed 4 bases, J shed 5 bases, and the junction held 6 bases outside the gene matches. This CDR3 is CASSTGTANNEQFF. Here the CDR3 DNA reads TGTGCCAGCAGCACTGGGACAGCAAACAATGAGCAGTTCTTC.

The J gene is TRBJ2-3, the V gene TRBV6-2 or TRBV6-3; TRBD2 is a possible D gene (6 bases). Germline V CDR1 and CDR2: MNHEY, SVGEGT. The V end lost 0 bases, the J end lost 4 bases, and 11 bases lay between the germline ends. CDR3 length: 15 residues. As DNA, the CDR3 is TGTGCCAGCAGTTACTCGATCTCGGGAGCAGATACGCAGTATTTT. Protein sequence: CASSYSISGADTQYF.

This chain joins TRBV6-1 and TRBJ1-1; 7 positions match TRBD1. This CDR3 is 16 amino acids long. Trimming at V came to 1 base and at J to 3 bases, leaving 8 bases not matched to a gene. Germline V gives CDR1 MNHNS, CDR2 SASEGT. This CDR3 reads CASSEVRGRWDTEAFF. In nucleotides, the CDR3 is TGTGCCAGCAGTGAAGTGAGGGGGCGGTGGGACACTGAAGCTTTCTTT.

The chain's CDR3 is CASSLRATPYEQYF. In DNA form, the CDR3 reads TGTGCCAGCAGCTTAAGAGCGACCCCCTACGAGCAGTACTTC. The V call is TRBV7-9, the J call TRBJ2-7; no clear D gene. The CDR3 consists of 14 residues. The V end lost 2 bases, the J end lost 2 bases, and 10 bases lay between the germline ends. The germline gives CDR1 SEHNR, CDR2 FQNEAQ (reference sequence). The entire variable domain, with the rest obtained from reference TRBV7-9 and TRBJ2-7, is as follows: DTGVSQNPRHKITKRGQNVTFRCDPISEHNRLYWYRQTLGQGPEFLTYFQNEAQLEKSRLLSDRFSAERPKGSFSTLEIQRTEQGDSAMYLCASSLRATPYEQYFGPGTRLTVT.

This chain links TRBV30 with TRBJ2-7, with 8 bases matching TRBD1. The CDR3 contains 14 residues. Germline lookup yields CDR1 GTSNPN and CDR2 SVGIG (reference sequence). The V segment lost 0 bases and the J segment 7 bases; nucleotides outside the gene matches: 8. The CDR3 spells CAWSVVAGGKEQYF. In nucleotides, the CDR3 is TGTGCCTGGAGTGTAGTAGCAGGGGGCAAGGAGCAGTACTTC.

The chain links TRBV28 to TRBJ2-1, with TRBD2 identical over 13 bases. The V and J ends lost 4 bases and 1 base, in that order; junction bases with no gene match: 7. Germline CDR1 reads MDHEN; CDR2 reads SYDVKM. This CDR3 is built from 18 residues. The CDR3 coding sequence is TGTGCCAGCAGTTCACGGCCGGGACTAGCGGGATCCTACAATGAGCAGTTCTTC. Translation: CASSSRPGLAGSYNEQFF.

V usage is TRBV15 and J usage is TRBJ1-1; D is undetermined. Looked up from germline, CDR1 is LNHNV and CDR2 is YYDKDF (reference sequence). The CDR3 runs to 16 residues. The V and J ends lost 0 bases and 0 bases respectively, with 11 bases between them. The CDR3 is CATSRDSAAMNTEAFF. For the CDR3, the DNA is TGTGCCACCAGCAGAGATTCGGCGGCCATGAACACTGAAGCTTTCTTT.

The table lists this clone with a count of one. This chain uses TRBV7-2 with TRBJ2-5; 9 bases fit TRBD1. Losses at the gene ends were 3 bases for V and 4 bases for J; bases not matched to a gene: 6. Germline values: CDR1 SGHTA, CDR2 FQGNSA. This CDR3 spans 15 amino acids. The CDR3 DNA reads TGTGCCAGCAGCTTCGGACAGGGGAGGGGAGAGACCCAGTACTTC. It specifies CASSFGQGRGETQYF. Drawing the rest from reference TRBV7-2 and TRBJ2-5, the complete variable domain is GAGVSQSPSNKVTEKGKDVELRCDPISGHTALYWYRQSLGQGLEFLIYFQGNSAPDKSGLPSDRFSAERTGGSVSTLTIQRTQQEDSAVYLCASSFGQGRGETQYFGPGTRLLVL.

The rearrangement uses TRBV7-9 and TRBJ1-1; a weak D match, TRBD1 (6 bases). Germline V gives CDR1 SEHNR, CDR2 FQNEAQ (reference sequence). The CDR3 runs to 14 residues. V lost 5 bases to trimming and J lost 3 bases, with 13 bases between them. The DNA for the CDR3 is TGTGCCAGCAGCCCCCGACAGGAATACACTGAAGCTTTCTTT. This sequence encodes CASSPRQEYTEAFF.

This clone was observed once. The gene calls are TRBV7-2 and TRBJ2-7; D gene uncertain. V lost 8 bases and J lost 0, with 17 bases in between. CDR1 SGHTA and CDR2 FQGNSA come from the germline V gene. The CDR3 consists of 15 residues. CDR3 residues: CASGLGGDLSYEQYF. CDR3 nucleotides: TGTGCCAGCGGCCTAGGCGGCGACCTCTCCTACGAGCAGTACTTC.

The genes are TRBV23-1 and TRBJ2-7; 11 nucleotides agree with TRBD1. TRBV23-1 is an ORF, and what it does is uncertain. V was pared by 3 bases and J by 3 bases, with 16 bases of the junction left unmatched. The CDR3 is 19 residues long. The CDR3 reads CASSHRGQPGQGVFYEQYF. CDR3 DNA sequence: TGCGCCAGCAGTCACAGGGGGCAACCGGGACAGGGGGTATTCTACGAGCAGTACTTC.

The chain links TRBV14 to TRBJ2-6; D is uncertain. The germline V and J ends were trimmed by 4 bases and 2 bases, with 12 bases remaining between them. The CDR3 loop spans 16 amino acids. Germline CDR1 reads SGHDN; CDR2 reads FVKESK. CDR3 nucleotides: TGTGCCAGCAGCCCCCTTAGTAGAGCTGGGGCCAACGTCCTGACTTTC. Residues: CASSPLSRAGANVLTF.

The chain is built from TRBV30 and TRBJ2-3; weak D call: TRBD2 (7 bases). Per germline, CDR1 GTSNPN and CDR2 SVGIG (reference sequence). The CDR3 totals 15 residues. The V end was cut by 2 bases, the J end by 7 bases, with 19 bases between. The CDR3 DNA sequence: TGTGCCTGGAGTCAGTACCCAAGGGGGGGCCATACGCAGTATTTT. It encodes CAWSQYPRGGHTQYF.

This clone was detected once. The chain uses TRBV5-6 and TRBJ2-7; maybe TRBD1 (5 bases). Trimming removed 4 bases at V and 0 bases at J, with 20 bases between. Germline-derived CDR1 and CDR2 are SGHDT and YYEEEE. The CDR3 is 17 amino acids. As DNA, the CDR3 is TGTGCCAGCAGCCCAGAAAGACAGACTTTTAGCTCCTACGAGCAGTACTTC. Encoded protein: CASSPERQTFSSYEQYF.

The gene calls are TRBV27 and TRBJ2-1; a weak D match, TRBD2 (5 bases). Trimming left V 0 bases short and J 6 bases short, with 15 bases between. The CDR3 is made up of 16 amino acids. Germline-derived CDR1 and CDR2 are MNHEY and SMNVEV (reference sequence). The CDR3 reads CASSLSVSVTLNEQFF. CDR3 nucleotides: TGTGCCAGCAGTTTATCAGTTAGCGTAACCCTCAATGAGCAGTTCTTC.

The V gene is TRBV5-1, the J gene TRBJ2-5; 8 bases align to TRBD2. The CDR3 is 16 amino acids. Per germline, CDR1 SGHRS and CDR2 YFSETQ. After removal of 0 bases from V and 5 bases from J, the junction contained 9 bases not matched to a gene. The CDR3 region is CASSLAATSVLETQYF. CDR3 DNA sequence: TGCGCCAGCAGCTTGGCCGCGACTAGCGTATTGGAGACCCAGTACTTC. Complete variable domain (other parts from reference TRBV5-1 and TRBJ2-5): KAGVTQTPRYLIKTRGQQVTLSCSPISGHRSVSWYQQTPGQGLQFLFEYFSETQRNKGNFPGRFSGRQFSNSRSEMNVSTLELGDSALYLCASSLAATSVLETQYFGPGTRLLVL.

The rearrangement joins TRBV29-1 to TRBJ2-5, with D perhaps TRBD2 (7 bases). Germline V CDR1 and CDR2: SQVTM, ANQGSEA. Trimming shortened V by 4 bases and J by 5 bases, and 20 bases separated the two germline ends. This CDR3 spans 15 amino acids. CDR3 DNA sequence: TGCAGCGTTGCCTCAAAGGGGGGGGTTGGGGAGACCCAGTACTTC. It codes for CSVASKGGVGETQYF. The complete variable domain, with remaining parts taken from reference TRBV29-1 and TRBJ2-5, reads SAVISQKPSRDICQRGTSLTIQCQVDSQVTMMFWYRQQPGQSLTLIATANQGSEATYESGFVIDKFPISRPNLTFSTLTVSNMSPEDSSIYLCSVASKGGVGETQYFGPGTRLLVL.

The chain is built from TRBV29-1 and TRBJ2-3; 8 nucleotides match TRBD2. The CDR3 is 13 residues long. Unmatched junction bases numbered 6, after V lost 4 bases and J lost 6 bases. Per the germline V gene, CDR1 is SQVTM and CDR2 is ANQGSEA. The CDR3 nucleotides read TGCAGCGTTGTGGCGGGAGGATTCGATACGCAGTATTTT. This translates into CSVVAGGFDTQYF.

This chain connects TRBV18 to TRBJ2-1; D is perhaps TRBD2 (7 bases). Germline lookup yields CDR1 KGHSH and CDR2 LQKENI. CDR3 length: 15 amino acids. Trimming took 3 bases from V and 2 from J, leaving 11 bases between them. The CDR3 coding sequence is TGTGCCAGCTCACCTGGGGGGGCCACCTACAATGAGCAGTTCTTC. Protein: CASSPGGATYNEQFF.

V and J are TRBV5-4 and TRBJ2-7; 12 nucleotides align to TRBD1. CDR3 size: 16 residues. The germline CDR1 and CDR2 sequences are SGHNT and YYREEE (reference sequence). Trimming cost V 2 bases and J 7 bases; bases outside gene matches: 10. CDR3 residues: CASSFPPGQGAGEQYF. CDR3 nucleotide sequence: TGTGCCAGCAGCTTTCCCCCGGGACAGGGGGCGGGAGAGCAGTACTTC.

The CDR3 reads CAWSGGRSETQYF. As DNA, the CDR3 is TGTGCCTGGTCGGGAGGGAGGTCAGAGACCCAGTACTTC. The genes are TRBV30 and TRBJ2-5; 8 bases are shared with TRBD2. V lost 5 bases to trimming and J lost 4 bases; unmatched junction nucleotides: 6. CDR1 is GTSNPN and CDR2 is SVGIG in the germline V gene (reference sequence). The CDR3 extends over 13 amino acids. Using reference TRBV30 and TRBJ2-5 for the parts outside the CDR3, the full variable domain is SQTIHQWPATLVQPVGSPLSLECTVEGTSNPNLYWYRQAAGRGLQLLFYSVGIGQISSEVPQNLSASRPQDRQFILSSKKLLLSDSGFYLCAWSGGRSETQYFGPGTRLLVL.

This chain links TRBV5-6 with TRBJ2-1; TRBD2 matches 8 bases. The germline CDR1 and CDR2 sequences are SGHDT and YYEEEE. The CDR3 extends over 17 amino acids. V lost 4 bases to trimming and J lost 0 bases; unmatched junction nucleotides: 9. The CDR3 protein is CASSPIAGPSSYNEQFF. CDR3 sequence (DNA): TGTGCCAGCAGCCCCATAGCGGGACCGAGCTCCTACAATGAGCAGTTCTTC.

The V call is TRBV5-6, the J call TRBJ2-5; maybe TRBD2 (5 bases). The CDR3 is 12 amino acids. The germline CDR1 and CDR2 sequences are SGHDT and YYEEEE. The V and J ends lost 5 bases and 7 bases respectively, with 12 bases between them. The CDR3: CASRVAGGTQYF. CDR3 nucleotide sequence: TGTGCCAGCAGAGTAGCTGGAGGGACCCAGTACTTC.

The chain combines TRBV11-2 with TRBJ1-4, with D hard to call. V gave up 11 bases and J gave up 0 bases, with 13 bases separating them. This CDR3 is 14 amino acids long. Germline V CDR1 and CDR2: SGHAT, FQNNGV. The CDR3 sequence is CAHRRVATNEKLFF. The CDR3 DNA sequence: TGTGCCCACCGTCGGGTCGCAACTAATGAAAAACTGTTTTTT. Using reference TRBV11-2 and TRBJ1-4 for the parts outside the CDR3, the full variable domain is EAGVAQSPRYKIIEKRQSVAFWCNPISGHATLYWYQQILGQGPKLLIQFQNNGVVDDSQLPKDRFSAERLKGVDSTLKIQPAKLEDSAVYLCAHRRVATNEKLFFGSGTQLSVL.

The V gene is TRBV6-4, the J gene TRBJ1-6; the D gene is possibly TRBD1 (5 bases). Germline values: CDR1 MRHNA, CDR2 SNTAGT. The CDR3 sequence is 13 residues long. V lost 5 bases to trimming and J lost 10 bases, with 12 bases between them. This chain's CDR3 is CASSYDSGSPLHF. The CDR3 coding sequence is TGTGCCAGCAGTTATGACTCAGGGTCACCCCTCCACTTT.

This clone was detected only a few times. This chain joins TRBV21-1 and TRBJ1-5; the table's D gene call, TRBD1, was not cross checked with the DNA. TRBV21-1 is recorded as a pseudogene. CDR3 length: 15 residues. CDR3 in DNA: TGTGCCACCTCACCGGGACAGAATCACAATCAGCCCCAGCATTTT. This codes for CATSPGQNHNQPQHF.

The chain is built from TRBV4-1 and TRBJ1-1; D unresolved. The germline V gene has CDR1 MGHRA and CDR2 YSYEKL. V was trimmed by 0 bases and J by 1 base, leaving 6 bases between them. CDR3 length equals 14 residues. The CDR3: CASSQDLGNTEAFF. The CDR3 DNA is TGCGCCAGCAGCCAAGATCTAGGGAACACTGAAGCTTTCTTT.